One sample yielded the 18 T cell receptor beta chains listed below, sequenced in a study of blood T cell repertoires in COVID-19. TCRdb's table, derived via immunoSEQ multiplex PCR, lists solely in-frame clones and lacks some. The data hold approximately 45,000 clones, with more than 75% observed a single time. The specimen was peripheral blood. The receptors were sampled from a man aged 40-50 years with COVID-19, enrolled during active disease.

The chain uses TRBV5-6 and TRBJ2-3, with 12 bases fitting TRBD1. V shed 5 bases, J shed 1 base, and the junction held 8 bases outside the gene matches. In germline, CDR1 is SGHDT, CDR2 YYEEEE. This CDR3 has 17 residues. This chain's CDR3 is CASSRDRGLLGTDTQYF. The CDR3 region has the DNA TGTGCCAGCAGTCGGGACAGGGGGCTTCTTGGCACAGATACGCAGTATTTT.

The chain recombines TRBV7-2 with TRBJ2-7; 9 positions agree with TRBD2. The CDR3 sequence is 16 residues long. Germline V gene lookup returns CDR1 SGHTA and CDR2 FQGNSA. V trimming: 0 bases; J trimming: 2 bases; junction bases outside the gene matches: 5. The CDR3 DNA reads as TGTGCCAGCAGCTTAGCGGGAGCGGGGGGTGCCTACGAGCAGTACTTC. It encodes CASSLAGAGGAYEQYF.

V usage is TRBV28 and J usage is TRBJ2-7, with 9 bases aligning to TRBD1. The germline V gene encodes CDR1 MDHEN and CDR2 SYDVKM. This CDR3 has 15 amino acids. Germline trimming cut 4 bases from V and 4 bases from J; bases unmatched to any gene: 8. CDR3 in DNA: TGTGCCAGCAGTTCCGACGGGACAGGGATTTACGAGCAGTACTTC. Its protein is CASSSDGTGIYEQYF.

The rearrangement uses TRBV10-3 and TRBJ1-1, with 7 bases fitting TRBD1. CDR3 length: 14 residues. Unmatched junction bases numbered 6, after V lost 6 bases and J lost 2 bases. Germline loops: CDR1 ENHRY, CDR2 SYGVKD. The CDR3 protein is CAIRRDSNNTEAFF. The CDR3 DNA is TGTGCCATCAGGAGGGACAGTAATAACACTGAAGCTTTCTTT.

The J gene is TRBJ2-5, the V gene TRBV19, with 7 bases fitting TRBD1. The CDR3 has 13 residues. V was clipped by 4 bases and J by 4 bases; unmatched bases: 3. The V gene's germline CDR1 is LNHDA and CDR2 SQIVND (reference sequence). The CDR3 spells CASSSTGVETQYF. The DNA of the CDR3 is TGTGCCAGTAGTAGTACAGGGGTAGAGACCCAGTACTTC.

The chain is built from TRBV18 and TRBJ2-7, with a tentative D call TRBD1 (6 bases). V was pared by 5 bases and J by 0 bases, with 14 bases between. CDR3 length: 15 residues. Germline V gene sequence: CDR1 KGHSH, CDR2 LQKENI. The CDR3 sequence: CASSSGTFDSYEQYF. The CDR3 DNA sequence: TGTGCCAGCTCATCCGGGACATTCGACTCCTACGAGCAGTACTTC.

The chain carries TRBV2 and TRBJ1-3, with TRBD1 identical over 7 bases. The CDR3 totals 16 residues. CDR1 SNHLY and CDR2 FYNNEI come from the germline V gene. The V segment lost 2 bases and the J segment 0 bases; nucleotides outside the gene matches: 4. In DNA form, the CDR3 reads TGTGCCAGCAGTGAACGGGACAGATACTCTGGAAACACCATATATTTT. This translates into CASSERDRYSGNTIYF.

The gene calls are TRBV30 and TRBJ2-5; 13 positions agree with TRBD2. The CDR3 is 15 residues long. V lost 4 bases, J lost 4 bases, and 6 bases stayed unmatched. Germline CDR1 is GTSNPN and CDR2 is SVGIG (reference sequence). This CDR3 is CAWTSGLAGAETQYF. CDR3 DNA sequence: TGTGCCTGGACCTCCGGACTAGCGGGAGCAGAGACCCAGTACTTC.

This clone was observed a single time. The rearrangement links TRBV6-1 to TRBJ2-1; TRBD1 might be the D (6 bases). Germline lookup yields CDR1 MNHNS and CDR2 SASEGT. V shed 2 bases and J shed 9 bases, with 14 bases lying between them. This CDR3 has 14 residues. CDR3 in amino acids: CASSEMRGSGEQFF. CDR3 sequence (DNA): TGTGCCAGCAGTGAAATGAGGGGGAGTGGTGAGCAGTTCTTC.

The chain joins TRBV19 to TRBJ2-1; 13 nucleotides align to TRBD2. V shed 7 bases and J 9 bases; nucleotides not matched to a gene: 9. CDR3 length: 15 amino acids. Germline V CDR1 and CDR2: LNHDA, SQIVND (reference sequence). Written as DNA, the CDR3 is TGTGCCAGTACCGGACTAGCGGGAGCGCGGGGTGAGCAGTTCTTC. The encoded protein is CASTGLAGARGEQFF.

This chain uses TRBV10-2 with TRBJ1-2, with TRBD1 matching over 7 bases. J lost 4 bases, V lost 0 bases, and 8 bases had no gene match. The CDR3 sequence is 16 residues long. Germline-derived CDR1 and CDR2 are WSHSY and SAAADI. The CDR3 loop reads CASSESGGQITYGYTF. Here the CDR3 DNA reads TGCGCCAGCAGTGAGTCTGGGGGACAGATAACCTATGGCTACACCTTC.

This chain links TRBV5-6 with TRBJ1-2; D call uncertain. The CDR3 covers 13 residues. V shed 0 bases and J shed 8 bases, with 11 bases lying between them. Germline values: CDR1 SGHDT, CDR2 YYEEEE. The CDR3 sequence is CASSLESVEGYTF. Here the CDR3 DNA reads TGTGCCAGCAGCTTGGAGAGTGTCGAGGGCTACACCTTC. Filled out from reference TRBV5-6 and TRBJ1-2, the complete variable domain reads DAGVTQSPTHLIKTRGQQVTLRCSPKSGHDTVSWYQQALGQGPQFIFQYYEEEERQRGNFPDRFSGHQFPNYSSELNVNALLLGDSALYLCASSLESVEGYTFGSGTRLTVV.

V and J are TRBV5-1 and TRBJ1-2, with a possible D match to TRBD1 (5 bases). The CDR3 consists of 14 residues. V lost 4 bases and J 0 bases, leaving 10 bases between the germline ends. The germline gives CDR1 SGHRS, CDR2 YFSETQ. CDR3 in DNA: TGCGCCAGCAGCGAAGTAGGGGCTAACTATGGCTACACCTTC. Translation: CASSEVGANYGYTF.

V and J are TRBV19 and TRBJ1-2; 10 bases line up with TRBD1. The junction had 7 bases not matched to a gene; V was cut back by 7 bases and J by 5 bases. This CDR3 comprises 14 residues. Germline V CDR1 and CDR2: LNHDA, SQIVND (reference sequence). CDR3 sequence: CASTPGQGRYGYTF. In DNA form, the CDR3 reads TGTGCCAGTACTCCGGGACAGGGGAGGTATGGCTACACCTTC.

In this sample, this clone turned up once. The chain has TRBV20-1 and TRBJ2-3; 8 bases map to TRBD2. V shed 3 bases, J shed 2 bases, and the junction held 7 bases outside the gene matches. The CDR3 sequence is 15 residues long. The V gene's germline CDR1 is DFQATT and CDR2 SNEGSKA (reference sequence). The CDR3 loop is CSASPSGGPTDTQYF. As DNA, the CDR3 is TGCAGTGCTAGTCCGAGCGGGGGCCCCACAGATACGCAGTATTTT.

This clone turned up a few times. The rearrangement uses TRBV30 and TRBJ1-3; D is possibly TRBD1 (6 bases). V lost 2 bases to trimming and J lost 0 bases, with 14 bases between them. The V gene's germline CDR1 is GTSNPN and CDR2 SVGIG (reference sequence). The length of the CDR3 is 16 residues. The CDR3 protein is CAWSRQGSSSGNTIYF. The CDR3 DNA is TGTGCCTGGAGTCGGCAGGGGTCCTCCTCTGGAAACACCATATATTTT.

The sample holds a few counts of this clone. The chain couples TRBV4-1 to TRBJ2-2, with 9 nucleotides matching TRBD2. Germline-derived CDR1 and CDR2 are MGHRA and YSYEKL. V was clipped by 0 bases and J by 5 bases; unmatched bases: 7. CDR3 size: 17 residues. In DNA form, the CDR3 reads TGCGCCAGCAGCCAAGATCCACTAGCGGGTTGGACCGGGGAGCTGTTTTTT. The encoded protein is CASSQDPLAGWTGELFF.

The chain has TRBV27 and TRBJ2-6; 10 positions match TRBD1. Germline V gene data show CDR1 as MNHEY and CDR2 as SMNVEV (reference sequence). J gave up 2 bases and V 7 bases, and 5 bases lay outside the gene matches. This CDR3 is 16 amino acids long. CDR3 sequence (DNA): TGTGCCAGCAAGAGACAGGGGGCTCCTGGGGCCAACGTCCTGACTTTC. It encodes CASKRQGAPGANVLTF.